This is a list of T cell receptor beta chains from one sample in a study of CD8 T cells in Susac syndrome. TCRdb analysed the immunoSEQ multiplex PCR reads with MiXCR anew, one entry per CDR3 protein. The sample includes roughly 150,000 distinct CDR3 sequences, 95% of them seen just once. Source material: CD8+ T cells from PBMCs. These receptor sequences come from a human donor with Susac syndrome. Each CDR3 is given with its conserved first and last residue. D genes are given only for firm matches. Part of the rows lack a size; the others show once, few, many or a class for expanded clones.

d_gene	abundance	j_gene	v_gene	CDR3nt	CDR3aa
-	-	TRBJ1-1	TRBV20-1	TGCAGTGCTAGTTGGGGGAACACTGAAGCTTTCTTT	CSASWGNTEAFF
-	-	TRBJ1-4	TRBV9	TGTGCCAGCAGCGTTAATGCGAGGACGGGGGAAAAACTGTTTTTT	CASSVNARTGEKLFF
-	-	TRBJ2-7	TRBV3-1	TGTGCCAGCAGCCCAGAGGGGGCCTACGAGCAGTACTTC	CASSPEGAYEQYF
-	-	TRBJ2-7	TRBV10-3	TGTGCCATCAGTGTTCGGACAGACGAGCAGTACTTC	CAISVRTDEQYF
TRBD2	-	TRBJ2-7	TRBV20-1	TGCAGTGCGCCCAAATCGCGGACTAGCGCCTCCTACGAGCAGTACTTC	CSAPKSRTSASYEQYF
TRBD2	-	TRBJ2-1	TRBV30	TGTGCCTGGATCGGATTTTCTGGGGGAGGGGAGCAGTTCTTC	CAWIGFSGGGEQFF
TRBD1	-	TRBJ1-2	TRBV9	TGTGCCAGCAGCGTAGAAGAGGGGGCGCTGGGCTACACCTTC	CASSVEEGALGYTF
-	-	TRBJ2-1	TRBV11-3	TGTGCCATCAACCTTCAAGACAATGAGCAGTTCTTC	CAINLQDNEQFF
-	-	TRBJ2-7	TRBV29-1	TGCAGCGTGGTAGACCCTACGGGCGAGCAGTACTTC	CSVVDPTGEQYF
-	-	TRBJ1-5	TRBV20-1	TGCAGTGCTAGAGAGCAGAACAGGGATTTCTTTAATCAGCCCCAGCATTTT	CSAREQNRDFFNQPQHF
-	-	TRBJ1-2	TRBV4-1	TGCGCCAGCAGCCAAGTAGGGGCCAATGGCTACACCTTC	CASSQVGANGYTF
TRBD1	-	TRBJ2-7	TRBV20-1	TGCAGTGCCCCGGACCCGGGACAGGGAAGCTACGAGCAGTACTTC	CSAPDPGQGSYEQYF
TRBD1	-	TRBJ1-1	TRBV9	TGTGCCAGCAGCGGACAGGGAGTCCCTGAAGCTTTCTTT	CASSGQGVPEAFF
TRBD2	-	TRBJ2-1	TRBV20-1	TGCAGTGCTAGAGAAGGGTCTAGCGGGAGGAATGAGCAGTTCTTC	CSAREGSSGRNEQFF
TRBD1	-	TRBJ2-5	TRBV18	TGTGCCAGCTCACCGAACCGGGACAGGCTGACCCAGTACTTC	CASSPNRDRLTQYF
-	-	TRBJ2-2	TRBV9	TGTGCCAGCAGCGTAGGTTCGGGAGCGTCCGACGGGGAGCTGTTTTTT	CASSVGSGASDGELFF
-	-	TRBJ2-5	TRBV27	TGTGCCAGCAGTTTATATGCGGGCAGGGAGACCCAGTACTTC	CASSLYAGRETQYF
-	-	TRBJ2-6	TRBV9	TGTGCCAGCAGCGTAAGGGCGTCTGGGGCCAACGTCCTGACTTTC	CASSVRASGANVLTF
-	-	TRBJ1-1	TRBV30	TGTGCCTGGATAGATAAACTCGGGGGCTTGGCTGAAGCTTTCTTT	CAWIDKLGGLAEAFF
TRBD2	once	TRBJ2-3	TRBV27	TGTGCCAGCAGTTTATGGGGAGGGGCAGATACGCAGTATTTT	CASSLWGGADTQYF
-	-	TRBJ1-1	TRBV5-1	TGCGCCAGCAGCTTTCGGACAAACACTGAAGCTTTCTTT	CASSFRTNTEAFF
TRBD1	-	TRBJ2-4	TRBV5-4	TGTGCCAGCAGCCCTACCGGGACAGGGGTAGAAAACATTCAGTACTTC	CASSPTGTGVENIQYF
-	-	TRBJ2-1	TRBV7-8	TGTGCCAGCAGCTCTCCGGACCTAGTGGAGTTCTTC	CASSSPDLVEFF
TRBD2	-	TRBJ2-1	TRBV6-5	TGTGCCAGCAGTTACTCAAGACGGGAGGACCCCAATGAGCAGTTCTTC	CASSYSRREDPNEQFF
-	-	TRBJ1-5	TRBV10-2	TGCGCCAGCAGTGAGACCCAGGTCAATCAGCCCCAGCATTTT	CASSETQVNQPQHF
TRBD1	-	TRBJ1-1	TRBV20-1	TGCAGTGCTAGAGGACAGGGAGGAATTGAAGCTTTCTTT	CSARGQGGIEAFF
TRBD1	-	TRBJ1-4	TRBV6-5	TGTGCCAGCAGTACAGGGGTATTATCGGATGAAAAACTGTTTTTT	CASSTGVLSDEKLFF
TRBD1	-	TRBJ1-5	TRBV20-1	TGCAGTGCTAGATCGACAGGGACTAGCAATCAGCCCCAGCATTTT	CSARSTGTSNQPQHF
-	-	TRBJ2-3	TRBV13	TGTGCCAGCACGTGGGGGGACACAGATACGCAGTATTTT	CASTWGDTDTQYF
-	-	TRBJ2-7	TRBV9	TGTGCCAGCAGCGAGGGTGGTGGGGTCGGAGACGAGCAGTACTTC	CASSEGGGVGDEQYF
TRBD1	-	TRBJ2-6	TRBV6-6	TGTGCCAGCAGTACAGGGGCTGGGGCCAACGTCCTGACTTTC	CASSTGAGANVLTF
TRBD2	-	TRBJ2-2	TRBV10-2	TGCGCCAGCAGAGGGGCTAGCGGGAGTGAGTTCACCGGGGAGCTGTTTTTT	CASRGASGSEFTGELFF
-	-	TRBJ1-5	TRBV6-5	TGTGCCAGCAGTTCGGACATATATACGCATCAGCCCCAGCATTTT	CASSSDIYTHQPQHF
-	-	TRBJ2-1	TRBV6-6	TGTGCCAGCAGTTCCCACTTGGCCGATCTGGTTGAGCAGTTCTTC	CASSSHLADLVEQFF
-	-	TRBJ2-7	TRBV24-1	TGTGCCACCAGTGAGTCGGGGGGCCTCTCCTACGAGCAGTACTTC	CATSESGGLSYEQYF
-	-	TRBJ1-5	TRBV7-9	TGTGCCAGCAGCCCCTTGGAGAGCAATCAGCCCCAGCATTTT	CASSPLESNQPQHF
TRBD1	-	TRBJ1-5	TRBV13	TGTGCCAGCAGCTACACACAGGGGGCGTTGGGCAATCAGCCCCAGCATTTT	CASSYTQGALGNQPQHF
-	-	TRBJ2-7	TRBV20-1	TGCAGTGCTACAAGTTACTACGAGCAGTACTTC	CSATSYYEQYF
-	-	TRBJ1-1	TRBV5-6	TGTGCCAGCAGCTTGGCGAGTCCCGGGACTAATGCTTTCTTT	CASSLASPGTNAFF
-	-	TRBJ1-2	TRBV6-5	TGTGCCAGCAGTCCGCTTGGAGGGAAGACGGGCTACACCTTC	CASSPLGGKTGYTF
TRBD2	-	TRBJ2-3	TRBV30	TGTGCCTGGACGGCGGGAGAGACAGATACGCAGTATTTT	CAWTAGETDTQYF